This entry features one T cell receptor (beta chain) sequence. These data are taken from a study of blood T cell repertoires in COVID-19. Study-level background: Samples representing acute and convalescent COVID-19 were sourced from the United States, Italy and Spain. T cells, B-cell-depleted T cells, or PBMCs provided the cDNA or gDNA that served as material.

CDR3 length: 14 amino acids. Germline V gene sequence: CDR1 SGHRS, CDR2 YFSETQ. V lost 3 bases and J lost 5; bases outside the gene matches: 5. Clones were sequenced by immunoSEQ multiplex PCR, and TCRdb holds only the in-frame ones, with some missing. The sample lists around 130,000 clones, approximately 77% occurring once. J is TRBJ1-1 and V is TRBV5-1; 9 bases agree with TRBD1. The source is an elderly man with acute or convalescent COVID-19. Sequencing was performed on peripheral blood. CDR3 coding DNA: TGCGCCAGCAGCTCACAGGGGGCTTGGACTGAAGCTTTCTTT. As protein: CASSSQGAWTEAFF.